Sequencing of this T cell receptor (beta chain) was carried out in a study of blood T cell repertoires in COVID-19. Study-level information: T cells, B-cell-depleted T cells, or PBMCs supplied cDNA or gDNA.

Per the authors' pipeline: Amplifying reference gene primers gave estimates of nucleated cell counts. Measured with immunoSEQ multiplex PCR; TCRdb has only the in-frame clones, and not every one. V and J calls plus clone size are reproduced from that table; the DNA served to infer D and trimming. Of 160,000 or so clones in the sample, 79% were seen once. Patients from Seattle were sampled longitudinally, starting during active infection. Per the germline V gene, CDR1 is MNHNY and CDR2 is SVGAGI (reference sequence). V was pared by 6 bases and J by 3 bases, with 11 bases between. The CDR3 is made up of 14 amino acids.

The sample consisted of peripheral blood. This TCR was recovered from a woman aged 55-75 years with COVID-19, enrolled during active disease. The rearrangement uses TRBV6-6 and TRBJ1-4, with D perhaps matching TRBD1 (6 bases). DNA for the CDR3: TGTGCCAGCAGGTCCCGGACAGCTAATGAAAAACTGTTTTTT. Protein product: CASRSRTANEKLFF.